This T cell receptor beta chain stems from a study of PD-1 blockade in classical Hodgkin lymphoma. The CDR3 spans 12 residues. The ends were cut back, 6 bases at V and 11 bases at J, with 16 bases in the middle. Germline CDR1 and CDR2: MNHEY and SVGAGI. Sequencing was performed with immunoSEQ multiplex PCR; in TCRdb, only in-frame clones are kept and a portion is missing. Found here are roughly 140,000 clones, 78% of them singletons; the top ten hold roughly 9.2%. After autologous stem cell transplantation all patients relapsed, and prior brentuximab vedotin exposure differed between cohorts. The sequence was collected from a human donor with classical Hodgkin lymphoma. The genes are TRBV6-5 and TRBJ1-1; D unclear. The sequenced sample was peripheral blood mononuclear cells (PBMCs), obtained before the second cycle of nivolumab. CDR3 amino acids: CASSNSRWHAFF. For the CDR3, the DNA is TGTGCCAGCAGCAACAGCAGATGGCACGCTTTCTTT.